What follows is one T cell receptor beta chain and its context. This record belongs to a study of shared clonotypes between healthy human individuals. Profiling relied on immunoSEQ multiplex PCR, and the TCRdb table lists in-frame clones only, not all of them. The sample lists a few hundred thousand clones, about 74% occurring once. Germline CDR1 reads DFQATT; CDR2 reads SNEGSKA (reference sequence). V lost 5 bases to trimming and J lost 9 bases, with 8 bases between them. The CDR3 consists of 10 residues. The sample consisted of memory CD4+ T cells sorted from blood. As to subset: CD45RA-negative fraction. The receptor comes from a young man in good health. The V and J genes are TRBV20-1 and TRBJ2-1; D is unresolved. CDR3 DNA: TGCAGTGCTCTAGGGTCTGAGCAGTTCTTC. Translation gives CSALGSEQFF.